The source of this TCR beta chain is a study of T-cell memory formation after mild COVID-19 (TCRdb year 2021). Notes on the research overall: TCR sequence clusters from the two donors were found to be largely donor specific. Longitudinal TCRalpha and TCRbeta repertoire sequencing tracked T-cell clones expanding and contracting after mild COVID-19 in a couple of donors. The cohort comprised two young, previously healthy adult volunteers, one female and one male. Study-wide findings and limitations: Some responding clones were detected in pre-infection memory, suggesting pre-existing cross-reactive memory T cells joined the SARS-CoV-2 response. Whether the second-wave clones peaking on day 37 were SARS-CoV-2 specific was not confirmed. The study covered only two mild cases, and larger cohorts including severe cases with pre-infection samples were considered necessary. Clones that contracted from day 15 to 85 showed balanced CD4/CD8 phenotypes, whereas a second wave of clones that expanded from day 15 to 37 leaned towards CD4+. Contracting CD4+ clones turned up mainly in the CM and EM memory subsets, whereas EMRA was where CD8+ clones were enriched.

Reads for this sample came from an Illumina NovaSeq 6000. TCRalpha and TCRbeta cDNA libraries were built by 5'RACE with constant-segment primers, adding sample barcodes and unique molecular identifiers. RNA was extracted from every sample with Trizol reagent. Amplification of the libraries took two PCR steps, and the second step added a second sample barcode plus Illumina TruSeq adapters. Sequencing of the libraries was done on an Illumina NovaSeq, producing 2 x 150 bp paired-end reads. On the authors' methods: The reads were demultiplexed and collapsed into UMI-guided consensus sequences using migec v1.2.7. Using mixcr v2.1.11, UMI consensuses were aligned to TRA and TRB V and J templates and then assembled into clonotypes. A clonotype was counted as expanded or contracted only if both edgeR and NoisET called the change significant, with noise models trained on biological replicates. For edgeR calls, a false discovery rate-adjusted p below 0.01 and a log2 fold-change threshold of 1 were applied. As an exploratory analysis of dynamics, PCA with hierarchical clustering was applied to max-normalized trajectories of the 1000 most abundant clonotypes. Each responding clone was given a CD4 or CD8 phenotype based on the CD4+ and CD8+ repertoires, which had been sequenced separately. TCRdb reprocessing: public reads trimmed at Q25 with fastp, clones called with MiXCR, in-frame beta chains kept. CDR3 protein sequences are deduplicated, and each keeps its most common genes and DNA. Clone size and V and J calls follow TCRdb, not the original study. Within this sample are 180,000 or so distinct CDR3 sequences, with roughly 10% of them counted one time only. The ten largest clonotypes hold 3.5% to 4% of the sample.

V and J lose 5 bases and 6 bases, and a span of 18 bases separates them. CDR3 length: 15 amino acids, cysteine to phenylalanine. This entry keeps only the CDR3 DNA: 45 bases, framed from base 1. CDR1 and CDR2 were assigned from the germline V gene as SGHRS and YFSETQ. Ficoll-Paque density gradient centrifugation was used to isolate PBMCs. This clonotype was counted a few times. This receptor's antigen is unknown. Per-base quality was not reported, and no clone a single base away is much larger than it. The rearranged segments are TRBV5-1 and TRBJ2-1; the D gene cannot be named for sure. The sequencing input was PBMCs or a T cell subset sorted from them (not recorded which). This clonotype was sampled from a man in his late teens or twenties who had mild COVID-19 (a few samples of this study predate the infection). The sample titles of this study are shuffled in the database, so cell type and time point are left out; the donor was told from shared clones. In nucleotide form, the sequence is TGCGCCAGCAGACCGGGTTTTACGACGTCCAATGAGCAGTTCTTC. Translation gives CASRPGFTTSNEQFF.